This T cell receptor beta chain is from a study of blood T cell repertoires in COVID-19. Study-level background: T cells, B-cell-depleted T cells, or PBMCs provided the cDNA or gDNA that served as material.

The assay was immunoSEQ multiplex PCR, and TCRdb's table has in-frame clones only and misses some. The repertoire includes about 67,000 clones, just under 80% of them detected once, and 6.3% sits in the top ten. Trimming cost V 5 bases and J 2 bases, with 16 bases left between them. The CDR3 is 15 residues long. Germline assignment: CDR1 MGHRA and CDR2 YSYEKL. The TCR originated in a woman between 55 and 75 years old with acute or convalescent COVID-19. Sequenced sample: peripheral blood. The chain uses TRBV4-1 and TRBJ2-7, with a weak D call TRBD2 (5 bases). The CDR3 nucleotides are TGCGCCAGCAGCAGACTTGAGAGGGTTGCCTACGAGCAGTACTTC. Translating gives CASSRLERVAYEQYF.